This T cell receptor beta chain was observed in a study of CD8+ T cells in alopecia areata. It was cDNA, reverse transcribed from extracted RNA, that served as the sequencing template. Using immunoSEQ multiplex PCR, the repertoire was profiled, and TCRdb retains in-frame clones only, with some absent. This table holds 95,000 to 120,000 clones, 50% to 70% found once. V lost 5 bases and J lost 6, with 14 bases in between. CDR3 length: 13 residues. Per germline, CDR1 MGHRA and CDR2 YSYEKL. The sequencing sample was made of NKG2D-low CD8+ T cells sorted from blood. The chain recombines TRBV4-1 with TRBJ2-7; unclear D gene. The clonotype was recovered from a human donor with alopecia areata. CDR3 sequence: CASSSTDPGEQYF. CDR3 nucleotides: TGCGCCAGCAGCTCCACAGACCCCGGCGAGCAGTACTTC.